This T cell receptor beta chain was obtained from a study of blood T cell repertoires in COVID-19. Study details: Researchers got acute and convalescent COVID-19 samples from the United States, Italy and Spain. T cells, B-cell-depleted T cells, or PBMCs supplied cDNA or gDNA.

In the original analysis: Nucleated cell number was recorded as an estimate derived from reference gene primer amplification. Clones were read by immunoSEQ multiplex PCR, and TCRdb kept only the in-frame ones, dropping some. That table furnishes V, J and clone size, whereas the DNA furnished D and trimming. The data show about 220,000 clones, 82% seen once. V was shortened by 2 bases and J by 0 bases, with 14 bases between the two germline ends. Germline loops: CDR1 SGHTA, CDR2 FQGNSA. This CDR3 is built from 16 residues. The chain recombines TRBV7-2 with TRBJ2-7, with D uncertain. This sequence was found in a woman aged 80 or over with acute or convalescent COVID-19. The source material was peripheral blood. The CDR3 DNA is TGTGCCAGCAGCTTAAGCAGTTCAGGTAGCTCCTACGAGCAGTACTTC. Translation: CASSLSSSGSSYEQYF.